The 9 T cell receptor beta chains in this list originate from one sample, sequenced in a study of control samples from healthy donors and cancer patients. Here immunoSEQ multiplex PCR was the method, and the copy in TCRdb shows in-frame clones only, minus some. The top ten clones hold over 5% of a sample with under 85,000 clones, 94% of them seen once. Sequencing was carried out using blood. The receptors come from a woman aged 40 to 55 in good health.

The chain uses TRBV3-1 (or the pseudogene TRBV3-2) and TRBJ2-3; the D is unclear. V gave up 4 bases and J gave up 1 base, with 12 bases separating them. Germline V CDR1 and CDR2: LGHDT, YNNKEL (reference sequence). The CDR3 sequence is 15 residues long. Written as DNA, the CDR3 is TGTGCCAGCAGCCCTGGGCGGTCTGGCACAGATACGCAGTATTTT. Amino acids: CASSPGRSGTDTQYF.

V gene TRBV4-1 combines with J gene TRBJ1-2; no firm D call. CDR3 length equals 15 residues. The V and J ends lost 3 bases and 3 bases respectively, with 14 bases between them. Germline values: CDR1 MGHRA, CDR2 YSYEKL. CDR3 sequence reads: CASSQVSGPYYGYTF. The CDR3 DNA is TGCGCCAGCAGCCAGGTATCCGGGCCCTACTATGGCTACACCTTC.

This clone was seen only a few times. The V gene is TRBV19, the J gene TRBJ1-2, with no clear D. The V and J ends lost 6 bases and 0 bases respectively, with 5 bases between them. In germline, CDR1 is LNHDA, CDR2 SQIVND (reference sequence). This CDR3 has 12 amino acids. CDR3 protein: CASRTTNYGYTF. Written as DNA, the CDR3 is TGTGCCAGTAGAACAACTAACTATGGCTACACCTTC.

This sequence joins TRBV30 and TRBJ1-5; TRBD1 might be the D (5 bases). The CDR3 is made up of 13 amino acids. Germline V gene lookup returns CDR1 GTSNPN and CDR2 SVGIG (reference sequence). V was trimmed by 2 bases and J by 1 base, leaving 6 bases between them. The CDR3, as DNA: TGTGCCTGGAGTCGGGACAGCAATCAGCCCCAGCATTTT. This encodes CAWSRDSNQPQHF.

This clone was picked up a small number of times. J is TRBJ2-1 and V is TRBV6-2 or TRBV6-3; D gene ambiguous. The V and J ends lost 5 bases and 3 bases respectively, with 8 bases between them. This CDR3 region has 13 residues. Germline assignment: CDR1 MNHEY and CDR2 SVGEGT. Written as DNA, the CDR3 is TGTGCCAGCAGTGCTCTGTTCTACAATGAGCAGTTCTTC. Encoded protein: CASSALFYNEQFF.

The rearrangement uses TRBV5-1 and TRBJ2-1; 13 bases are shared with TRBD2. CDR1 is SGHRS and CDR2 is YFSETQ in the germline V gene. The CDR3 runs to 15 residues. The junction had 3 bases not matched to a gene; V was cut back by 4 bases and J by 5 bases. CDR3 nucleotide sequence: TGCGCCAGCAGCAAGACTAGCGGGAGGAACAATGAGCAGTTCTTC. Its protein product is CASSKTSGRNNEQFF.

V and J are TRBV5-1 and TRBJ1-3; D is unresolved. CDR3 length: 14 residues. Germline V lookup: CDR1 SGHRS, CDR2 YFSETQ. Trimming shortened V by 4 bases and J by 3 bases, and 11 bases separated the two germline ends. The CDR3 loop is CASSMAFYGNTIYF. CDR3 nucleotide sequence: TGCGCCAGCAGCATGGCCTTTTATGGAAACACCATATATTTT.

The rearrangement uses TRBV28 and TRBJ2-7; D may be TRBD1 (6 bases). The CDR3 loop spans 12 amino acids. Per the germline V gene, CDR1 is MDHEN and CDR2 is SYDVKM. V lost 9 bases to trimming and J lost 7 bases, with 16 bases between them. Here the CDR3 DNA reads TGTGCCAGTCTCAGGGGATCGGAAGAGCAGTACTTC. Translation gives CASLRGSEEQYF. Using reference TRBV28 and TRBJ2-7 for the parts outside the CDR3, the full variable domain is DVKVTQSSRYLVKRTGEKVFLECVQDMDHENMFWYRQDPGLGLRLIYFSYDVKMKEKGDIPEGYSVSREKKERFSLILESASTNQTSMYLCASLRGSEEQYFGPGTRLTVT.

V and J are TRBV27 and TRBJ2-2; TRBD1 might be the D (5 bases). CDR1 MNHEY and CDR2 SMNVEV come from the germline V gene (reference sequence). Trimming took off 5 bases at V and 7 bases at J, with 14 bases between the two ends. This CDR3 contains 14 residues. CDR3 nucleotide sequence: TGTGCCAGCAGTAGGGGCGCGTGGGACGGGGAGCTGTTTTTT. It encodes CASSRGAWDGELFF.